This T cell receptor (beta chain) is drawn from a study of CD8+ T cells in alopecia areata. Study-wide context: Tofacitinib exposure lasted 6 to 18 months, followed by 6 months off drug.

Isolated RNA was reverse transcribed into cDNA used as the sequencing template. The method was immunoSEQ multiplex PCR; TCRdb's version includes in-frame clones alone and lacks a portion of them. This sample yields over 85,000 clones, of which 35% to 50% are seen a single time; approximately 0.79% belongs to the top ten. Looked up from germline, CDR1 is GTSNPN and CDR2 is SVGIG (reference sequence). The CDR3 runs 14 residues. V was trimmed by 7 bases and J by 6 bases, leaving 16 bases between them. Sequenced sample: CD4+ T cells sorted from blood. The clonotype comes from a human donor with alopecia areata. This chain connects TRBV30 to TRBJ2-6, with TRBD1 as a possible D gene (6 bases). CDR3 in amino acids: CASKTGSVANVLTF. The CDR3 coding sequence is TGTGCCTCTAAGACAGGAAGTGTGGCCAACGTCCTGACTTTC.